This entry lists 2 T cell receptor beta chains sequenced from one sample in a study of blood T cell repertoires in COVID-19. The protocol was immunoSEQ multiplex PCR, while the TCRdb copy is restricted to in-frame clones and leaves out a portion. In the table there are approximately 250,000 clones, about 88% of which are singletons. The specimen sequenced was peripheral blood. These receptors all stem from a man aged 25-45 years with active or convalescent COVID-19.

The rearrangement uses TRBV6-5 and TRBJ1-1; 7 bases are shared with TRBD1. There are 14 residues in the CDR3. Germline assignment: CDR1 MNHEY and CDR2 SVGAGI. V lost 6 bases and J lost 4; bases outside the gene matches: 8. The CDR3 DNA reads TGTGCCAGCAGCAGGGACAGCGTGAGCACTGAAGCTTTCTTT. Protein product: CASSRDSVSTEAFF.

Worth noting for this clone: Other DNA sequences of this sample code for an identical CDR3. V and J are TRBV9 and TRBJ1-5; D unclear. Germline lookup yields CDR1 SGDLS and CDR2 YYNGEE. The CDR3 extends over 14 amino acids. The ends were cut back, 0 bases at V and 5 bases at J, with 9 bases in the middle. The DNA for the CDR3 is TGTGCCAGCAGCGTAGACGGGAGCGATCAGCCCCAGCATTTT. As protein: CASSVDGSDQPQHF.